The clone carrying this TCR beta chain was observed a handful of times. The target antigen is unknown. The sample originates from a study of identical twins. Study observations and caveats: Monozygotic twin pairs showed more out-of-frame TCR alpha sharing than models estimated. Researchers caution that invariant MAIT and iNKT cells could partly confound zero-insertion analyses. A cross-sectional statistical analysis, not follow-up of the same donors, supported the conclusions.

CDR1 ENHRY and CDR2 SYGVKD come from the germline V gene. The CDR3 is made up of 14 amino acids. Trimming cost V 0 bases and J 4 bases, with 10 bases left between them. TCRdb reprocessed the 5' RACE reads with MiXCR, giving one entry per CDR3 protein. The sample has 1.5 million to 2 million distinct CDR3 sequences; around 33% are singletons. This chain connects TRBV10-3 to TRBJ2-7; D is undetermined. Material for sequencing was cord blood. The sequence came from a newborn girl in good health. CDR3 sequence: CAISESLPMYEQYF. The CDR3 bases are TGTGCCATCAGTGAGTCGCTTCCGATGTACGAGCAGTACTTC.